The next 11 T cell receptor beta chains were all read from a single sample in a study of control samples from healthy donors and cancer patients. The data were produced by immunoSEQ multiplex PCR, yet TCRdb's version contains in-frame clones alone and is incomplete. The profile shows some 120,000 clones, under 95% of them singletons. Sequencing was performed on blood. These receptors all stem from a man aged 18 to 29 in good health.

A single count supports this clone. The chain uses TRBV6-1 and TRBJ1-3; D is unclear. Trimming removed 3 bases at V and 2 bases at J, with 8 bases between. Looked up from germline, CDR1 is MNHNS and CDR2 is SASEGT. The CDR3 totals 14 residues. The DNA of the CDR3 is TGTGCCAGCAGTGATGGAGGGACTGGAAACACCATATATTTT. Protein sequence: CASSDGGTGNTIYF.

This chain connects TRBV12-5 to TRBJ1-4; D is ambiguous. In germline, CDR1 is LGHNT, CDR2 FRNRAP. V lost 0 bases to trimming and J lost 5 bases, with 10 bases between them. CDR3 length: 15 residues. The CDR3 protein is CASGLVRVGNEKLFF. As DNA, the CDR3 is TGTGCTAGTGGTTTGGTACGGGTGGGGAATGAAAAACTGTTTTTT. Using reference TRBV12-5 and TRBJ1-4 for the parts outside the CDR3, the full variable domain is DARVTQTPRHKVTEMGQEVTMRCQPILGHNTVFWYRQTMMQGLELLAYFRNRAPLDDSGMPKDRFSAEMPDATLATLKIQPSEPRDSAVYFCASGLVRVGNEKLFFGSGTQLSVL.

The chain uses TRBV7-9 and TRBJ1-2, with D possibly matching TRBD1 (6 bases). CDR1 is SEHNR, CDR2 FQNEAQ, per germline (reference sequence). Trimming cost V 5 bases and J 4 bases, with 11 bases left between them. This CDR3 is built from 13 residues. The CDR3 here is CASSLGDTYGYTF. The CDR3 DNA is TGTGCCAGCAGCCTGGGGGACACCTATGGCTACACCTTC.

The J gene is TRBJ1-2, the V gene TRBV19; D is unresolved. The CDR3 is made up of 14 amino acids. The V and J ends lost 1 base and 8 bases respectively, with 14 bases between them. Germline V gene data show CDR1 as LNHDA and CDR2 as SQIVND (reference sequence). The CDR3 region has the DNA TGTGCCAGTAGTATAGGAGGTTATGGACGAGGCTACACCTTC. This sequence encodes CASSIGGYGRGYTF.

The V and J genes are TRBV6-5 and TRBJ1-5, with 7 bases that match TRBD1. The CDR3 covers 14 residues. CDR1 is MNHEY, CDR2 SVGAGI, per germline. Trimming at V came to 6 bases and at J to 5 bases, leaving 7 bases not matched to a gene. This CDR3 is CASSATGDDQPQHF. The CDR3 bases are TGTGCCAGCAGCGCCACAGGGGATGATCAGCCCCAGCATTTT.

This chain connects TRBV10-3 to TRBJ2-7; tentative D call: TRBD1 (6 bases). Trimming took off 3 bases at V and 4 bases at J, with 13 bases between the two ends. The CDR3 spans 14 residues. CDR1 is ENHRY and CDR2 is SYGVKD in the germline V gene. DNA for the CDR3: TGTGCCATCAGTGATTTTAACAGGGCGTACGAGCAGTACTTC. Protein sequence: CAISDFNRAYEQYF.

This chain joins TRBV24-1 and TRBJ1-2, with TRBD1 matching 8 bases. Germline V CDR1 and CDR2: KGHDR, SFDVKD. The CDR3 has 14 residues. V lost 3 bases and J lost 7; bases outside the gene matches: 6. CDR3 region: CATSDVDRDAGYTF. The CDR3 DNA follows: TGTGCCACCAGTGATGTGGACAGGGACGCTGGCTACACCTTC.

This sequence joins TRBV12-5 and TRBJ1-5; weak D call: TRBD1 (5 bases). The V end lost 3 bases, the J end lost 5 bases, and 14 bases lay between the germline ends. The length of the CDR3 is 15 residues. CDR1 is LGHNT and CDR2 is FRNRAP in the germline V gene. The DNA of the CDR3 is TGTGCTAGTGGTTTCCGGGGCAGGACCCATCAGCCCCAGCATTTT. Protein product: CASGFRGRTHQPQHF.

The CDR3 DNA reads TGTGCCAGCAGCCCGGGGACAGGGACCTATGGCTACACCTTC. It encodes CASSPGTGTYGYTF. The chain has TRBV5-4 and TRBJ1-2; TRBD1 agrees at 9 bases. Germline V gene data show CDR1 as SGHNT and CDR2 as YYREEE (reference sequence). V shed 4 bases and J 4 bases; nucleotides not matched to a gene: 5. This CDR3 has 14 residues.

The chain links TRBV4-1 to TRBJ1-5; D unclear. Trimming cost V 6 bases and J 0 bases, with 9 bases left between them. The CDR3 contains 14 residues. Germline CDR1 reads MGHRA; CDR2 reads YSYEKL. This CDR3 reads CASSRLPSNQPQHF. The CDR3, as DNA: TGCGCCAGCAGTCGACTTCCTAGCAATCAGCCCCAGCATTTT.

The chain uses TRBV15 and TRBJ1-1; D is possibly TRBD1 (5 bases). Germline loops: CDR1 LNHNV, CDR2 YYDKDF (reference sequence). This CDR3 comprises 15 residues. The V and J ends lost 5 bases and 3 bases respectively, with 16 bases between them. CDR3 sequence (DNA): TGTGCCACCAGCGCCAGGGTGGTTTTGGACACTGAAGCTTTCTTT. Its protein is CATSARVVLDTEAFF.